This T cell receptor (beta chain) emerged from a study of blood T cell repertoires in COVID-19 (dated by TCRdb to about 2020). For context, the study as a whole: Collaborator samples came from the United States, Italy and Spain and covered acute and convalescent phases of COVID-19. The material from the prospective study consisted of cDNA or gDNA derived from T cells, B-cell-depleted T cells, or PBMCs. Subjects who had been exposed to COVID-19, were actively infected with it, or had recovered from it provided the deeply sampled blood TCRbeta repertoires that made up the dataset. The repertoires were released in a freely available public database meant as a resource for research on the immune response to SARS-CoV-2. The samples were drawn from the first 160 participants of the ongoing ImmuneRACE study and from 950 to 1,500 subjects provided by 6 global collaborators. A de-identified subject ID, COVID-19 status, age in years and sex were almost always included in the sample metadata. HLA class I and class II types, where available, came from metadata supplied by the sample provider rather than from assay-based typing.

Overall results and qualifications from the work: How much clinical and demographic metadata was included differed by source and by participant, and the metadata was provided uncurated.

Trimming removed 2 bases from V and 1 base from J; the gene matches leave 13 bases unexplained. Sequences MNHEY (CDR1) and SMNVEV (CDR2) are obtained from the germline V gene (reference sequence). From cysteine to phenylalanine, the CDR3 is 18 amino acids long. Here the CDR3 DNA is all that survives: 54 bases in frame from base 1. TCRbeta CDR3 regions were amplified from genomic DNA using the immunoSEQ Assay, a bias-controlled multiplex PCR. Regarding the original processing steps: Within the assay, amplification of reference gene primers was used to estimate how many nucleated cells each sample contained. To quantify the absolute abundance of each unique TCRbeta CDR3 rearrangement, sequence reads were collapsed and filtered. For each sample, productive Simpson clonality was calculated as the square root of Simpson's diversity index over productive rearrangements. TCRdb holds this immuneACCESS table with in-frame rearrangements only. Some clones are missing; in checked studies, unresolved V genes explain under half, and the rest has no known cause. The V and J calls and clone size are taken from that table; D and trimming were inferred from the DNA. Here the sample has roughly 700,000 clones; over 80% occur a single time. Roughly 0.25% of the sample is taken by the ten largest.

Whole blood was collected in K2EDTA tubes by collaborating institutions according to the institutions' own protocols. For TCRbeta analysis, collaborators shipped samples as frozen whole blood, isolated PBMCs, or DNA extracted from either of those sample types. The table lists this clone with a count of one. Its antigen is currently not known. The record has no base qualities; no much larger clone is one base away. The clonotype was recovered from a woman aged 18-29 years with acute or convalescent COVID-19. The sequencing input was peripheral blood. The chain couples TRBV27 to TRBJ2-7; 8 bases in the middle match TRBD1. The CDR3 is CASSLRNSGQGRSYEQYF. The sequence in DNA is TGTGCCAGCAGTTTACGAAATAGCGGACAGGGAAGGTCCTACGAGCAGTACTTC.